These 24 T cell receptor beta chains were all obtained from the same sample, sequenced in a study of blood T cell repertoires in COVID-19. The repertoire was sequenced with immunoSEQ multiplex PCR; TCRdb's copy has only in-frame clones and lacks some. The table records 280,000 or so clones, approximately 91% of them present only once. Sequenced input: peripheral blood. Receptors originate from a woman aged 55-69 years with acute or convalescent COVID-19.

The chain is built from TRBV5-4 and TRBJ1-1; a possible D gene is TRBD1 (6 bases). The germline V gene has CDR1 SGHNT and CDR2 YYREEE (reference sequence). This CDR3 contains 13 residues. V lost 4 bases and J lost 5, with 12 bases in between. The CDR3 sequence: CASSPGHRTEAFF. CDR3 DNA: TGTGCCAGCAGCCCGGGACATCGGACTGAAGCTTTCTTT.

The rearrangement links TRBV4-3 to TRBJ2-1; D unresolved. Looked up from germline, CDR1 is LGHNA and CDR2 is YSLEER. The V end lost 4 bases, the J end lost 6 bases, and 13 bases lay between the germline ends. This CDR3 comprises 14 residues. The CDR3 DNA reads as TGCGCCAGCAGCCCAGGCCCGCAGACCAATGAGCAGTTCTTC. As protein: CASSPGPQTNEQFF.

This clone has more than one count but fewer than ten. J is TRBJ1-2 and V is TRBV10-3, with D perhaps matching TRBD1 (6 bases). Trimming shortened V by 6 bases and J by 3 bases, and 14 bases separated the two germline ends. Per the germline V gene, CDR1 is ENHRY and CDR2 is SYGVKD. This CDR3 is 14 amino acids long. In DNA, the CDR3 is TGTGCCATCAGCCTGGGACAATCGGACTATGGCTACACCTTC. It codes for CAISLGQSDYGYTF.

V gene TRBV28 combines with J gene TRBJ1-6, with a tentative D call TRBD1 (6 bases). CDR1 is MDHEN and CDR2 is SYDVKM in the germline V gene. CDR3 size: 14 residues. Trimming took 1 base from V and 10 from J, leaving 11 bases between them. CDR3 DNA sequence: TGTGCCAGCAGTTTATTACAGGGCGAGTCACCCCTCCACTTT. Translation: CASSLLQGESPLHF.

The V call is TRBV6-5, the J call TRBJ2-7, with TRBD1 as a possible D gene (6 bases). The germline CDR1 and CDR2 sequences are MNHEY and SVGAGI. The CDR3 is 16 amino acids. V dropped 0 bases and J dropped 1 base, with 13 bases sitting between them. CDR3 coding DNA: TGTGCCAGCAGTTACTCGATACAGGGCCCTTCCTACGAGCAGTACTTC. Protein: CASSYSIQGPSYEQYF.

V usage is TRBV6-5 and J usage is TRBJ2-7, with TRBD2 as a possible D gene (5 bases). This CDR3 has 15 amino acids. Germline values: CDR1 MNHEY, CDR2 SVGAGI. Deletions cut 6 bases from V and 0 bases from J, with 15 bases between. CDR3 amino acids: CASRVGRETSYEQYF. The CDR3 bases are TGTGCCAGCAGAGTAGGCCGGGAAACCTCCTACGAGCAGTACTTC.

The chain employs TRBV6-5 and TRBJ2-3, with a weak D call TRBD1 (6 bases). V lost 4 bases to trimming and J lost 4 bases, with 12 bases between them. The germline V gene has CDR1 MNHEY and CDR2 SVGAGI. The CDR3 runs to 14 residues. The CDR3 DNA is TGTGCCAGCAGTTTGGGCCAGGGGCCAGATACGCAGTATTTT. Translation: CASSLGQGPDTQYF.

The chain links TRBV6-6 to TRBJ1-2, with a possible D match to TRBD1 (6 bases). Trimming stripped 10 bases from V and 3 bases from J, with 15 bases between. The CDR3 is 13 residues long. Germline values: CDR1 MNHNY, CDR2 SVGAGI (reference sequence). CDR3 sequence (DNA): TGTGCCACAGCGGCGGGGGGCGACTATGGCTACACCTTC. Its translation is CATAAGGDYGYTF.

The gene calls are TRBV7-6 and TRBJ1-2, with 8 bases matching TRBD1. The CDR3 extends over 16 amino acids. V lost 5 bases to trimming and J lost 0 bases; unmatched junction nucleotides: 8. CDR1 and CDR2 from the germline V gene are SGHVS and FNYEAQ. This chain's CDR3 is CASSTGQGSPNYGYTF. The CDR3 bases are TGTGCCAGCAGCACCGGACAGGGCTCGCCTAACTATGGCTACACCTTC.

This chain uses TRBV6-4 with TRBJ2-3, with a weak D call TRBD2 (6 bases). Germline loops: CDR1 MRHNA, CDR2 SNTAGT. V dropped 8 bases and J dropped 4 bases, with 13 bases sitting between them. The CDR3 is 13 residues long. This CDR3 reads CASGREGSDTQYF. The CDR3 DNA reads TGTGCCAGCGGGCGGGAAGGCTCAGATACGCAGTATTTT.

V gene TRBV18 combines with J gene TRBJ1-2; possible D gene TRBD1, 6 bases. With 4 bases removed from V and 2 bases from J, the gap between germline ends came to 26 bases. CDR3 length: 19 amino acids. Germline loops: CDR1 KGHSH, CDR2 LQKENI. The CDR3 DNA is TGTGCCAGCTCACAAAGACTCAGGGGTATACCCCTAGGAAACTATGGCTACACCTTC. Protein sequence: CASSQRLRGIPLGNYGYTF.

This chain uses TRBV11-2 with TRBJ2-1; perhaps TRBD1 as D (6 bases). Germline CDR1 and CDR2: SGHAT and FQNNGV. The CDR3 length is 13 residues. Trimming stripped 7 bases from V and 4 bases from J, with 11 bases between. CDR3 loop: CASIAGAYNEQFF. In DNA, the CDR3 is TGTGCCAGCATCGCAGGGGCATACAATGAGCAGTTCTTC.

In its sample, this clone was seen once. The CDR3 loop reads CASSVRSSGETQYF. The CDR3 nucleotides are TGTGCCAGCAGCGTAAGGTCTAGCGGGGAGACCCAGTACTTC. This chain links TRBV9 with TRBJ2-5; 8 bases line up with TRBD2. This CDR3 is 14 amino acids long. Germline assignment: CDR1 SGDLS and CDR2 YYNGEE. With V trimmed by 1 base and J by 5 bases, 4 bases remained unmatched.

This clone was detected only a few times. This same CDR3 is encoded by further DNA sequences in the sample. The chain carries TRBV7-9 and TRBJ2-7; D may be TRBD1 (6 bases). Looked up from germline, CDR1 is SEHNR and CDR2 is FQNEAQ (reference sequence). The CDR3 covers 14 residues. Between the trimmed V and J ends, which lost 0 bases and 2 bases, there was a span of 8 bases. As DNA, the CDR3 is TGTGCCAGCAGCTTAGCCGCAGGGGCCTACGAGCAGTACTTC. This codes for CASSLAAGAYEQYF.

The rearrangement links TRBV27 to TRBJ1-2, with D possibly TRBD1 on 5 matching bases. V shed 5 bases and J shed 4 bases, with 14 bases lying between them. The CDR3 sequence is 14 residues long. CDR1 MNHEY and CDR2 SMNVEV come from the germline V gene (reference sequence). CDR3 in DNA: TGTGCCAGCAGTCCCCGGAGGGGAGCCTATGGCTACACCTTC. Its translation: CASSPRRGAYGYTF.

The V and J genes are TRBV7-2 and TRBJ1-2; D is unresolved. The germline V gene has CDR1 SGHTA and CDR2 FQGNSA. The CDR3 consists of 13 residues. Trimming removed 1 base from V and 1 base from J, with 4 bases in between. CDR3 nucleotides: TGTGCCAGCAGCTTAGACAATAACTATGGCTACACCTTC. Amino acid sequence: CASSLDNNYGYTF. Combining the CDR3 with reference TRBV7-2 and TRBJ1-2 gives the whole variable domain GAGVSQSPSNKVTEKGKDVELRCDPISGHTALYWYRQSLGQGLEFLIYFQGNSAPDKSGLPSDRFSAERTGGSVSTLTIQRTQQEDSAVYLCASSLDNNYGYTFGSGTRLTVV.

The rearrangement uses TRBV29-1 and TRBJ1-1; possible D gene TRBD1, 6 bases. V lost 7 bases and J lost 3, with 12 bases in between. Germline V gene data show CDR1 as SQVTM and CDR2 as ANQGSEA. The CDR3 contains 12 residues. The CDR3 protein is CSANRVDTEAFF. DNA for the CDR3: TGCAGCGCAAACAGGGTGGACACTGAAGCTTTCTTT.

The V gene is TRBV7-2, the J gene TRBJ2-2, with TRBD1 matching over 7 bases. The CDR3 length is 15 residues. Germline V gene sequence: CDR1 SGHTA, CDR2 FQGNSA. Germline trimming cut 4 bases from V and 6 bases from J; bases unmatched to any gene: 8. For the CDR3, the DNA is TGTGCCAGCAGCTCCTACAGGGGTGGGGCCGGGGAGCTGTTTTTT. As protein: CASSSYRGGAGELFF.

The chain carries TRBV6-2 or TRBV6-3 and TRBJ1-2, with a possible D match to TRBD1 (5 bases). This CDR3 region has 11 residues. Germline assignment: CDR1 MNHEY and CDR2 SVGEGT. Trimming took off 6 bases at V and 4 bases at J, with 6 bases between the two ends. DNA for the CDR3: TGTGCCAGCAGCGACAGCTATGGCTACACCTTC. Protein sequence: CASSDSYGYTF.

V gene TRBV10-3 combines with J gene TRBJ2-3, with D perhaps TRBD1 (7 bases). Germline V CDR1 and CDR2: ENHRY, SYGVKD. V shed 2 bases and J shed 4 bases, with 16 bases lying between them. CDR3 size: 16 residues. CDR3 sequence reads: CAISERRGARADTQYF. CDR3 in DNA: TGTGCCATCAGTGAGCGCAGGGGGGCACGTGCAGATACGCAGTATTTT.

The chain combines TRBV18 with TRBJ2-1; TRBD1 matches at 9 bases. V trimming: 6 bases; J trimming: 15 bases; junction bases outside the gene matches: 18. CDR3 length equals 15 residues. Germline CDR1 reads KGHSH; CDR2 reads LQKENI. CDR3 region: CASSQTPNPDRGRFF. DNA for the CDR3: TGTGCCAGCTCGCAAACCCCAAACCCGGACAGGGGCCGGTTCTTC.

The CDR3 nucleotides are TGTGCCAGCAGTCCACACCATGTCCCTGGCTACACCTTC. Protein sequence: CASSPHHVPGYTF. This sequence joins TRBV12-3 or TRBV12-4 and TRBJ1-2; D gene unclear. The CDR3 has 13 amino acids. V was cut by 5 bases and J by 7 bases, with 14 bases left in between.

CDR3 amino acids: CASSLVYRTSAPDTQYF. The CDR3 DNA sequence: TGTGCCAGCAGCCTAGTTTATAGGACTAGCGCCCCAGATACGCAGTATTTT. This chain joins TRBV3-1 (or the pseudogene TRBV3-2) and TRBJ2-3; 9 nucleotides agree with TRBD2. Germline-derived CDR1 and CDR2 are LGHDT and YNNKEL (reference sequence). The junction had 12 bases not matched to a gene; V was cut back by 4 bases and J by 4 bases. This CDR3 has 17 residues.

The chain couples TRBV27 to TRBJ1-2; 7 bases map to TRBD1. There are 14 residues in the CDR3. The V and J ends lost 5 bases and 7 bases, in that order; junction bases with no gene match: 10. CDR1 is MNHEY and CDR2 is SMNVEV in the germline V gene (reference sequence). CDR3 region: CASSPSTGTGGYTF. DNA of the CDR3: TGTGCCAGCAGTCCCTCGACAGGGACCGGTGGCTACACCTTC.